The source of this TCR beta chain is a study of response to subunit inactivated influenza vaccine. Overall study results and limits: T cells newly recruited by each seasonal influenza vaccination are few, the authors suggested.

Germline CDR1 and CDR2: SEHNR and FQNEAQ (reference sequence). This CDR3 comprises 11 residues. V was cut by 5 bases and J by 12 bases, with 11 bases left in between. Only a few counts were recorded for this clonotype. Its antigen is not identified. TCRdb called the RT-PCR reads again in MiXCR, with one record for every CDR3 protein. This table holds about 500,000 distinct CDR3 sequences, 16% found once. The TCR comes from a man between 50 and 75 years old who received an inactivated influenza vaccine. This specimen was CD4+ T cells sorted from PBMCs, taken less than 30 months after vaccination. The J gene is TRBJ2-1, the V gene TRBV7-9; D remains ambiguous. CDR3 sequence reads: CASSPRLRQFF. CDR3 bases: TGTGCCAGCAGCCCGCGCTTACGGCAGTTCTTC. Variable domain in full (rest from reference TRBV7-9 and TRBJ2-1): DTGVSQNPRHKITKRGQNVTFRCDPISEHNRLYWYRQTLGQGPEFLTYFQNEAQLEKSRLLSDRFSAERPKGSFSTLEIQRTEQGDSAMYLCASSPRLRQFFGPGTRLTVL.